This passage covers 6 T cell receptor beta chains from one sample sequenced in a study of blood T cells in healthy people across ages. With a J-beta primer mix and a sample-barcoded 5' primer, a second PCR ran about 6 to 11 cycles. From the 5' RACE reads, TCRdb called clonotypes with MiXCR, one entry per CDR3 protein. Of some 940,000 distinct CDR3 sequences listed, just under 30% are singletons. This same sample was also taken into another study, of T cells of mothers and their children.

Material: blood. These receptors were obtained from a woman aged 40-49 years in good health.

This clonotype was detected many times. The V gene is TRBV5-1, the J gene TRBJ2-5; unclear D gene. Trimming took off 0 bases at V and 0 bases at J, with 9 bases between the two ends. CDR1 is SGHRS and CDR2 is YFSETQ in the germline V gene. The CDR3 consists of 15 residues. The CDR3 coding sequence is TGCGCCAGCAGCTTGGGAGGTCGTAACCAAGAGACCCAGTACTTC. This encodes CASSLGGRNQETQYF.

This clonotype was picked up a small number of times. One junction end does not reproduce the germline sequence, and a read error may be involved. The V and J genes are TRBV28 and TRBJ1-4; 12 bases align to TRBD1. This CDR3 has 18 residues. Germline assignment: CDR1 MDHEN and CDR2 SYDVKM. For the CDR3, the DNA is TGTGCCAGCAGTTCATCCGGGACAGGGGGCTTTTATAATGGAAAACTGTTTTTT. It is translated as CASSSSGTGGFYNGKLFF.

The CDR3 protein is CASSADILETQYF. The CDR3 DNA follows: TGTGCCAGCAGTGCCGACATTTTAGAGACCCAGTACTTC. The rearrangement links TRBV6-1 to TRBJ2-5; D is unresolved. Trimming removed 4 bases at V and 4 bases at J, with 10 bases between. CDR1 is MNHNS and CDR2 is SASEGT in the germline V gene. CDR3 length: 13 amino acids.

This clonotype was observed a single time. The chain joins TRBV5-1 to TRBJ1-1, with TRBD1 matching 10 bases. CDR3 length: 14 amino acids. V was clipped by 4 bases and J by 5 bases; unmatched bases: 5. Germline lookup yields CDR1 SGHRS and CDR2 YFSETQ. The DNA of the CDR3 is TGCGCCAGCAGCGAGGGACAGGGGTGGACTGAAGCTTTCTTT. Translated, it gives CASSEGQGWTEAFF.

The chain carries TRBV10-3 and TRBJ2-1; TRBD2 matches 14 bases. Germline assignment: CDR1 ENHRY and CDR2 SYGVKD. Trimming cost V 8 bases and J 6 bases; bases outside gene matches: 6. CDR3 length: 15 amino acids. The CDR3 reads CAIGTSGRVFNEQFF. CDR3 bases: TGTGCCATCGGGACTAGCGGGAGAGTTTTCAATGAGCAGTTCTTC.

There are a few counts of this clonotype. This chain links TRBV6-5 with TRBJ2-4; perhaps TRBD1 as D (6 bases). The germline V gene encodes CDR1 MNHEY and CDR2 SVGAGI. The CDR3 spans 15 residues. Trimming cost V 4 bases and J 1 base, with 11 bases left between them. CDR3 protein: CASSFGGGAKNIQYF. The CDR3 DNA sequence: TGTGCCAGCAGTTTTGGGGGCGGGGCCAAAAACATTCAGTACTTC.